The clone carrying this T cell receptor beta chain was seen only a few times. CDR3 size: 15 residues. V was pared by 5 bases and J by 8 bases, with 21 bases between. The sample originates from a study of T-cell reconstitution after alpha-beta-depleted transplantation in children. Unique molecular identifiers tagged the TCRbeta library. Each CDR3 protein is one row after TCRdb ran MiXCR on the PCR reads. The sample records some 500,000 distinct CDR3 sequences, approximately 32% being singletons. The sequence was obtained from a human donor who donated a stem cell graft to a child with aplastic anemia. The chain links TRBV12-3 or TRBV12-4 to TRBJ1-2, with D perhaps TRBD1 (6 bases). The sample consisted of PBMCs from the stem cell graft donor, taken from the stem cell graft. CDR3 region: CASSTPDRTLIGYTF. The CDR3 nucleotides read TGTGCCAGCAGTACCCCTGACAGGACCCTAATCGGCTACACCTTC.